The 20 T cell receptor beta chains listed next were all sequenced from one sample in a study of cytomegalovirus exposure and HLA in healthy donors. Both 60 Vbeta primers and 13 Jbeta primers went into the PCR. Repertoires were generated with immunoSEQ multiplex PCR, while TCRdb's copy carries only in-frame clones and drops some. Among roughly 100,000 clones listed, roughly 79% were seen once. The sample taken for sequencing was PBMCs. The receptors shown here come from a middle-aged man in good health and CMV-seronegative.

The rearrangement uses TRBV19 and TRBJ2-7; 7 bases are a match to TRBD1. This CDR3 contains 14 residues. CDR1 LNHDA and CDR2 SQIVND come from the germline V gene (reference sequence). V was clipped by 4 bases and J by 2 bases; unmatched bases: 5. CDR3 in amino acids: CASSRQQGPYEQYF. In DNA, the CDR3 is TGTGCCAGTAGTAGGCAACAGGGGCCCTACGAGCAGTACTTC.

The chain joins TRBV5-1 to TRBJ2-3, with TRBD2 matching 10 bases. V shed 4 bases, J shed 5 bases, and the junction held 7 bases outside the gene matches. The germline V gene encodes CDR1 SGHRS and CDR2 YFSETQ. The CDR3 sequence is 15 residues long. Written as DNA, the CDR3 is TGCGCCAGCAGCGAAGCGGGAGGGCCCCAAGATACGCAGTATTTT. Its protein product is CASSEAGGPQDTQYF. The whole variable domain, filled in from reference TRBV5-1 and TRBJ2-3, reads KAGVTQTPRYLIKTRGQQVTLSCSPISGHRSVSWYQQTPGQGLQFLFEYFSETQRNKGNFPGRFSGRQFSNSRSEMNVSTLELGDSALYLCASSEAGGPQDTQYFGPGTRLTVL.

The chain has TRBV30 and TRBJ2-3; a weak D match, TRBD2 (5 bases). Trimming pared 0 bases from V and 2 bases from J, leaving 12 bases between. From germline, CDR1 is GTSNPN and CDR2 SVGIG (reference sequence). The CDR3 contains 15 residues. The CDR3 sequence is CAWSVTGTPTDTQYF. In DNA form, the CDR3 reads TGTGCCTGGAGTGTAACGGGAACGCCCACAGATACGCAGTATTTT.

As DNA, the CDR3 is TGTGCCAGCAGTGTTTTAGCAGGAACGGGACAGGGGGATGGCTACACCTTC. Translation gives CASSVLAGTGQGDGYTF. The J gene is TRBJ1-2, the V gene TRBV28; 11 bases agree with TRBD1. From germline, CDR1 is MDHEN and CDR2 SYDVKM. The CDR3 covers 17 residues. J gave up 6 bases and V 5 bases, and 14 bases lay outside the gene matches.

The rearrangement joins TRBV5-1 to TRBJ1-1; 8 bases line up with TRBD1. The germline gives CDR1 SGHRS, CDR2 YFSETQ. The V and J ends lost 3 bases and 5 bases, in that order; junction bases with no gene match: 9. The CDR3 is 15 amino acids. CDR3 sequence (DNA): TGCGCCAGCAGCTGGGGTGGACAGGGCGCAACTGAAGCTTTCTTT. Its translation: CASSWGGQGATEAFF.

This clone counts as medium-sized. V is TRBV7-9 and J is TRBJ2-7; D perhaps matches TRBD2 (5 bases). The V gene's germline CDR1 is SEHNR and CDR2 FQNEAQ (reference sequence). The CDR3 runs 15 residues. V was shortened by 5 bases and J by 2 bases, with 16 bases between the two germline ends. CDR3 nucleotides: TGTGCCAGCAGCCAACAAATCGAGGGCACCTACGAGCAGTACTTC. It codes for CASSQQIEGTYEQYF. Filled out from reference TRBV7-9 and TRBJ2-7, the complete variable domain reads DTGVSQNPRHKITKRGQNVTFRCDPISEHNRLYWYRQTLGQGPEFLTYFQNEAQLEKSRLLSDRFSAERPKGSFSTLEIQRTEQGDSAMYLCASSQQIEGTYEQYFGPGTRLTVT.

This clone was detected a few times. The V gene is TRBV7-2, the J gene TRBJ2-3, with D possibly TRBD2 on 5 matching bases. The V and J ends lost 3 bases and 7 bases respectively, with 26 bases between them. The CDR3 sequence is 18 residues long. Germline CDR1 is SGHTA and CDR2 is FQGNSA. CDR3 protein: CASSFSQEDPLTRYTQYF. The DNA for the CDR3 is TGTGCCAGCAGCTTCAGCCAGGAGGACCCCCTCACCCGGTATACGCAGTATTTT.

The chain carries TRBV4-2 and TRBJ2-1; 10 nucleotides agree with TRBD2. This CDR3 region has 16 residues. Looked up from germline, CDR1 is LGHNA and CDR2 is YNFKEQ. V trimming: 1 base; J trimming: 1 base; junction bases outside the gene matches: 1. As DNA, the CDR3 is TGTGCCAGCAGCCAAGGAGCGGGGGGGTCCTACAATGAGCAGTTCTTC. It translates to CASSQGAGGSYNEQFF.

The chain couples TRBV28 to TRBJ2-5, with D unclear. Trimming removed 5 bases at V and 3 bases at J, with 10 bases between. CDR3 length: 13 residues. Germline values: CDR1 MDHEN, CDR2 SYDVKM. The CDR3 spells CASSPPLEETQYF. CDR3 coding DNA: TGTGCCAGCAGTCCCCCTCTCGAAGAGACCCAGTACTTC.

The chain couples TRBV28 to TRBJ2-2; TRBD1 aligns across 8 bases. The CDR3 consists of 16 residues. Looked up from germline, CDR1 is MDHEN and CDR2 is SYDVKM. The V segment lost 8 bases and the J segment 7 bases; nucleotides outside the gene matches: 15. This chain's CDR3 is CASQTATRDRNGELFF. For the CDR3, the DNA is TGTGCCAGCCAAACAGCGACCAGGGACAGGAACGGGGAGCTGTTTTTT.

DNA of the CDR3: TGTGCCAGCAGCTTAGTTACGGGTCGCACAGATACGCAGTATTTT. It specifies CASSLVTGRTDTQYF. The J gene is TRBJ2-3, the V gene TRBV7-2; unclear D gene. V lost 1 base and J lost 1, with 9 bases in between. The germline V gene encodes CDR1 SGHTA and CDR2 FQGNSA. This CDR3 has 15 residues.

The CDR3, as DNA: TGTGCCAGCAGCTTAGCCGGGACTAATCTCTACGAGCAGTACTTC. Translation gives CASSLAGTNLYEQYF. The genes are TRBV7-9 and TRBJ2-7, with 7 bases identical to TRBD2. Germline CDR1 SEHNR, CDR2 FQNEAQ (reference sequence). CDR3 length: 15 residues. The junction had 5 bases not matched to a gene; V was cut back by 0 bases and J by 3 bases.

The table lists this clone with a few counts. The CDR3 sequence: CASSPRLSDTQYF. The CDR3 DNA follows: TGTGCCAGCTCACCCAGGTTGTCAGATACGCAGTATTTT. The chain links TRBV18 to TRBJ2-3, with D hard to call. The V and J ends lost 3 bases and 4 bases respectively, with 8 bases between them. Germline V gene sequence: CDR1 KGHSH, CDR2 LQKENI. The CDR3 has 13 residues.

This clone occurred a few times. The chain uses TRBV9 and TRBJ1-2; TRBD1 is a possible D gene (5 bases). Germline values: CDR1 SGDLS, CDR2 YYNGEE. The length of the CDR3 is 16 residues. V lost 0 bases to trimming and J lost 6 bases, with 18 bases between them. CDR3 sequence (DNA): TGTGCCAGCAGCGTAGCGTTTTCCGGGGGAGGGAATGGCTACACCTTC. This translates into CASSVAFSGGGNGYTF.

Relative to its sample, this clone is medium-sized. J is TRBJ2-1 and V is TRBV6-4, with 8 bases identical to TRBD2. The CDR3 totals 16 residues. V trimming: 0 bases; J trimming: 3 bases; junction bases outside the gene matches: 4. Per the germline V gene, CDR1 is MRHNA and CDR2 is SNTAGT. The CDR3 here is CASSDSGTRDYNEQFF. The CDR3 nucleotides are TGTGCCAGCAGTGACTCGGGGACTAGGGACTACAATGAGCAGTTCTTC.

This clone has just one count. DNA for the CDR3: TGTGCCAGCAGTTTACGGGGGTGGTACTCCTACGGGCAGTACTTC. It codes for CASSLRGWYSYGQYF. The rearrangement uses TRBV28 and TRBJ2-5; D is possibly TRBD2 (6 bases). V was clipped by 2 bases and J by 11 bases, with 21 bases between them. Germline CDR1 reads MDHEN; CDR2 reads SYDVKM. This CDR3 region has 15 residues.

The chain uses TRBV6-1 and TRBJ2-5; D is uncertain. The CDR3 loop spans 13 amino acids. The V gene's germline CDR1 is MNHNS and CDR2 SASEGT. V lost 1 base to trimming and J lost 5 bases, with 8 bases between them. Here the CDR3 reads CASSEGWAETQYF. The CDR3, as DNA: TGTGCCAGCAGTGAAGGTTGGGCGGAGACCCAGTACTTC.

For the CDR3, the DNA is TGTGCCATACAGATAGCGGGAGGAGGCACAGATACGCAGTATTTT. It is translated as CAIQIAGGGTDTQYF. The chain carries TRBV5-4 and TRBJ2-3, with 10 positions matching TRBD2. The CDR3 extends over 15 amino acids. With V trimmed by 9 bases and J by 1 base, 8 bases remained unmatched. CDR1 and CDR2 from the germline V gene are SGHNT and YYREEE (reference sequence).

CDR3 region: CATLLAGGETQYF. The CDR3, as DNA: TGTGCCACCCTCCTAGCGGGGGGGGAGACCCAGTACTTC. The chain couples TRBV6-1 to TRBJ2-5, with 12 bases fitting TRBD2. This CDR3 comprises 13 residues. V shed 10 bases and J 5 bases; nucleotides not matched to a gene: 5. Germline assignment: CDR1 MNHNS and CDR2 SASEGT.

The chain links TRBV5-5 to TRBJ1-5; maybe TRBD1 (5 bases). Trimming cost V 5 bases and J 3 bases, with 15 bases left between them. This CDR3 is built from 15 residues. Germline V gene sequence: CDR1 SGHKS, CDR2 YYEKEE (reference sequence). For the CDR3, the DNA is TGTGCCAGCAGAGGGGTGGCAGGGAACAATCAGCCCCAGCATTTT. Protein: CASRGVAGNNQPQHF.